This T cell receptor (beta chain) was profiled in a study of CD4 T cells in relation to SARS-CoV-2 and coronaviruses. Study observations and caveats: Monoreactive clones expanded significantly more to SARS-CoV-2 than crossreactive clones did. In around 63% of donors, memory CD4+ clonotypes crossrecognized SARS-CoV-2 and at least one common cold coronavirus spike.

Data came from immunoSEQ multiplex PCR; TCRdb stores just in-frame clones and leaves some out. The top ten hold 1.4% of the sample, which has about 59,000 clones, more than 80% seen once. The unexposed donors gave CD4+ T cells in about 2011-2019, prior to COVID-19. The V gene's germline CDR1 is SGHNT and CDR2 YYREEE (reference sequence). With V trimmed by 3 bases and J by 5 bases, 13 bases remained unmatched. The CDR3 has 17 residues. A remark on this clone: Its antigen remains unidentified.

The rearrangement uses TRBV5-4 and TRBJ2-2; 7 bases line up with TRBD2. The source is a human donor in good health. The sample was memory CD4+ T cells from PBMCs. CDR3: CASSWRLGGSKTGELFF. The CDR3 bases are TGTGCCAGCAGCTGGCGTCTTGGCGGGAGTAAGACCGGGGAGCTGTTTTTT. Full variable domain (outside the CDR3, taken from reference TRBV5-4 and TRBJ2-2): ETGVTQSPTHLIKTRGQQVTLRCSSQSGHNTVSWYQQALGQGPQFIFQYYREEENGRGNFPPRFSGLQFPNYSSELNVNALELDDSALYLCASSWRLGGSKTGELFFGEGSRLTVL.